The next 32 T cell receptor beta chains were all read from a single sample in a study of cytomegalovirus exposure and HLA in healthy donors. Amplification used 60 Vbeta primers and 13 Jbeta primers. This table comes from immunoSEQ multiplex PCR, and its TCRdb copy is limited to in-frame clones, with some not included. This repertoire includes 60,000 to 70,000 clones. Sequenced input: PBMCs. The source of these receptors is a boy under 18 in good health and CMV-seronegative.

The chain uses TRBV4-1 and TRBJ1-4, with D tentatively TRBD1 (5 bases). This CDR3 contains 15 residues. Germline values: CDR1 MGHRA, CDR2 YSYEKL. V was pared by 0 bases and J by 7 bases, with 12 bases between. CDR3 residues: CASSQDQGGREKLFF. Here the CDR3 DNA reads TGCGCCAGCAGCCAAGATCAGGGTGGCCGTGAAAAACTGTTTTTT.

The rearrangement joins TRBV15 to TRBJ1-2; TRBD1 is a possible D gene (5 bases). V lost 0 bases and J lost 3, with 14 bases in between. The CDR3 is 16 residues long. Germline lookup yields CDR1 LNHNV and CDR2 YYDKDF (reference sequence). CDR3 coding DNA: TGTGCCACCAGCAGAGAGAGGCACACGGGGGACTATGGCTACACCTTC. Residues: CATSRERHTGDYGYTF.

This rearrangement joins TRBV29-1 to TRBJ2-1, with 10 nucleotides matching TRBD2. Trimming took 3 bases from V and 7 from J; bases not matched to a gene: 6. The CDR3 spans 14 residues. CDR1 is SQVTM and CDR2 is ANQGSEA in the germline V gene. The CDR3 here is CSVDGLAGVNEQFF. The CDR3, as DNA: TGCAGCGTTGATGGGCTAGCGGGAGTGAATGAGCAGTTCTTC.

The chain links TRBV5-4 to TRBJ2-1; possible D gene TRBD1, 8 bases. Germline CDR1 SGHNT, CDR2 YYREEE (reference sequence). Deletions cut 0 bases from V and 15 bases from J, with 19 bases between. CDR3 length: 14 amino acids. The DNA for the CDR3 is TGTGCCAGCAGCTTGGGAGAACTTACAGGGGGGGCGTTCTTC. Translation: CASSLGELTGGAFF.

The CDR3 loop reads CASSPDPRAGTRGDEQFF. The CDR3 coding sequence is TGTGCCAGCAGTCCTGACCCCCGTGCCGGGACTAGAGGCGATGAGCAGTTCTTC. J is TRBJ2-1 and V is TRBV11-2; 8 bases line up with TRBD2. This CDR3 has 18 residues. Trimming at V came to 6 bases and at J to 8 bases, leaving 21 bases not matched to a gene. Germline assignment: CDR1 SGHAT and CDR2 FQNNGV.

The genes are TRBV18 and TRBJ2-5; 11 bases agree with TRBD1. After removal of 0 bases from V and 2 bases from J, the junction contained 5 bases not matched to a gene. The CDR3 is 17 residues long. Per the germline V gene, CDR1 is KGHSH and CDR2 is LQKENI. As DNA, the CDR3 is TGTGCCAGCTCACCACCCTCCGGGACAGGGGGTCAAGAGACCCAGTACTTC. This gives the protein CASSPPSGTGGQETQYF.

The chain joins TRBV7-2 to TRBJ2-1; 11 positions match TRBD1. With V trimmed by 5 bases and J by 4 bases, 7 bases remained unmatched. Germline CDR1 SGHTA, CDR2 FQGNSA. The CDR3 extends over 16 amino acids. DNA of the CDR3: TGTGCCAGCAGCACCAGGACAGGGGGCATGTACAATGAGCAGTTCTTC. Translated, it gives CASSTRTGGMYNEQFF.

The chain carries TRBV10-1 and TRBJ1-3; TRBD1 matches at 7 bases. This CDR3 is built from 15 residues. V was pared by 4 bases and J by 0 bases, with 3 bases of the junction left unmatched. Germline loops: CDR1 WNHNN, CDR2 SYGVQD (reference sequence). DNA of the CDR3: TGCGCCAGCAGTGTGGGACAGAACTCTGGAAACACCATATATTTT. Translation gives CASSVGQNSGNTIYF.

In nucleotides, the CDR3 is TGTGCTAGTGCCAAGGGGGTCTCCTACGAGCAGTACTTC. Amino acids: CASAKGVSYEQYF. The rearrangement joins TRBV12-5 to TRBJ2-7, with a possible D match to TRBD1 (6 bases). Germline-derived CDR1 and CDR2 are LGHNT and FRNRAP. This CDR3 is 13 amino acids long. V lost 7 bases and J 0 bases, leaving 10 bases between the germline ends. Variable domain in full (rest from reference TRBV12-5 and TRBJ2-7): DARVTQTPRHKVTEMGQEVTMRCQPILGHNTVFWYRQTMMQGLELLAYFRNRAPLDDSGMPKDRFSAEMPDATLATLKIQPSEPRDSAVYFCASAKGVSYEQYFGPGTRLTVT.

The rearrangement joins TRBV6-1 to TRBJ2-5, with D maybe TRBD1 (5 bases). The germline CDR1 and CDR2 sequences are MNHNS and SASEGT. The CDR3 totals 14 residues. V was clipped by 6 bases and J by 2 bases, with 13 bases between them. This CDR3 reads CASRETTDQETQYF. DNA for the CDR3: TGTGCCAGCAGGGAAACGACAGATCAAGAGACCCAGTACTTC.

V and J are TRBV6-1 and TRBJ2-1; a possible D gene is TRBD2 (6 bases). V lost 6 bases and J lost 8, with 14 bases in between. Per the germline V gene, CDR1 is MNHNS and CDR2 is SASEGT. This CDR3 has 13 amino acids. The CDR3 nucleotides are TGTGCCAGCAGCTACGGGACTCGCGATGAGCAGTTCTTC. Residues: CASSYGTRDEQFF.

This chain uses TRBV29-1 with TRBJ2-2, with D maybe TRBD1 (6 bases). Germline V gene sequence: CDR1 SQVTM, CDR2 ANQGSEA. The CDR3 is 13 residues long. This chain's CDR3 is CSFSGQNTGELFF. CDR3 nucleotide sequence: TGCAGTTTTTCGGGACAGAACACCGGGGAGCTGTTTTTT.

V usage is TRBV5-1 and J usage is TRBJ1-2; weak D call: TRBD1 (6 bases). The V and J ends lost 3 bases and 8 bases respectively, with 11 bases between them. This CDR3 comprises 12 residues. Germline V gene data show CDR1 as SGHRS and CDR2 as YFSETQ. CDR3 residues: CASSSGQRGYTF. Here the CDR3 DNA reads TGCGCCAGCAGCTCAGGACAGCGCGGCTACACCTTC.

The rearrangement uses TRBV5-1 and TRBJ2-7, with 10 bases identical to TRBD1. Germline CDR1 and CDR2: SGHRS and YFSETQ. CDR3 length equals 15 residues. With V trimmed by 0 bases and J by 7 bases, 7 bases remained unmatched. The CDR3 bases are TGCGCCAGCAGCTTGGGACAGGGGGCTCTGAAAGAGCAGTACTTC. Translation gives CASSLGQGALKEQYF.

The CDR3 sequence is CASKQEIEAFF. CDR3 coding DNA: TGTGCCAGTAAACAGGAAATTGAAGCTTTCTTT. The V and J genes are TRBV18 and TRBJ1-1; possible D gene TRBD1, 5 bases. Per germline, CDR1 KGHSH and CDR2 LQKENI. Trimming cost V 9 bases and J 7 bases, with 12 bases left between them. This CDR3 region has 11 residues.

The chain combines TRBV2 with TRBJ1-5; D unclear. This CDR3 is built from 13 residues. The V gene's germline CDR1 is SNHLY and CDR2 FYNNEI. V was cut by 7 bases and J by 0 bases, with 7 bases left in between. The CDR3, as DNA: TGTGCCAGCAAAACACGTAGCAATCAGCCCCAGCATTTT. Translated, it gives CASKTRSNQPQHF.

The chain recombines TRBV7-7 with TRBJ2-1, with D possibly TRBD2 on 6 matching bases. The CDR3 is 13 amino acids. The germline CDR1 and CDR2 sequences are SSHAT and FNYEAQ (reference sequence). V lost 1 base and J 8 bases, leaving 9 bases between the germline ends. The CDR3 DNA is TGTGCCAGCAGCTTAGGCCGGGGGTATGAGCAGTTCTTC. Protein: CASSLGRGYEQFF.

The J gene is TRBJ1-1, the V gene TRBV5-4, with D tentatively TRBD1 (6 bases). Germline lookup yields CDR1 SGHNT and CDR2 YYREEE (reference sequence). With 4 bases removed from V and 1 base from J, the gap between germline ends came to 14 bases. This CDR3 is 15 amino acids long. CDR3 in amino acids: CASSVNLQGNTEAFF. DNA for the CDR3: TGTGCCAGCAGCGTAAACTTACAGGGGAACACTGAAGCTTTCTTT.

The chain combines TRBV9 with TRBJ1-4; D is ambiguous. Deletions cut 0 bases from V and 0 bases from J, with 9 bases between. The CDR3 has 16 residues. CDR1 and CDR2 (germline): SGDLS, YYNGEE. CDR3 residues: CASSVGAFATNEKLFF. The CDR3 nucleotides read TGTGCCAGCAGCGTAGGAGCGTTTGCAACTAATGAAAAACTGTTTTTT.

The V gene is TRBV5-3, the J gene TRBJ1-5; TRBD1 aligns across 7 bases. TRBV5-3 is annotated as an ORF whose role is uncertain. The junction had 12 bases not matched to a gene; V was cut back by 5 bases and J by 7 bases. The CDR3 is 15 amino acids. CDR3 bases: TGTGCCAGAAGTCGCGAGACAGGGATGGTACAGCCCCAGCATTTT. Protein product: CARSRETGMVQPQHF.

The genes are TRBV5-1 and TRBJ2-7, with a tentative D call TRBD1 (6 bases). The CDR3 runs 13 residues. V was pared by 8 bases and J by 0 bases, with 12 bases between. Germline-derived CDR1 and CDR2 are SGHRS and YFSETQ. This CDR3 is CASNRAPSYEQYF. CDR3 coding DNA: TGCGCCAGTAACAGGGCCCCCTCCTACGAGCAGTACTTC.

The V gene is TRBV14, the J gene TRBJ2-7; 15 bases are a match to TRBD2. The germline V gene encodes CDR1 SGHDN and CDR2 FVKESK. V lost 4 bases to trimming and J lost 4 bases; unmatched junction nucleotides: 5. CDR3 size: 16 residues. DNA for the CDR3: TGTGCCAGCAGCCGGACTAGCGGGAGGGCCGGTTACGAGCAGTACTTC. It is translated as CASSRTSGRAGYEQYF.

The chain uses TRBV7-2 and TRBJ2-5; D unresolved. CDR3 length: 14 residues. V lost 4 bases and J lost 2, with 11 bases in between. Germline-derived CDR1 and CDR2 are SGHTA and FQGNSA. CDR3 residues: CASSYIAGQETQYF. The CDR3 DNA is TGTGCCAGCAGCTATATAGCCGGACAAGAGACCCAGTACTTC.

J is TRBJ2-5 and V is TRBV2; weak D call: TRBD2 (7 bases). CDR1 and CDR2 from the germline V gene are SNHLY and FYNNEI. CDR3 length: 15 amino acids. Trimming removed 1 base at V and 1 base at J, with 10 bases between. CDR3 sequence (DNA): TGTGCCAGCAGTGAAGAGGGGGGGGGCCAAGAGACCCAGTACTTC. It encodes CASSEEGGGQETQYF.

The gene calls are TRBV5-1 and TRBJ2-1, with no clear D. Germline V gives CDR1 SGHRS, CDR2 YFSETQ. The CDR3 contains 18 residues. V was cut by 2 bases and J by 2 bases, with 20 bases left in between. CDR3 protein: CASSFDSFSGSTYNEQFF. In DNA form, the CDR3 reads TGCGCCAGCAGCTTTGACTCCTTCTCCGGGTCAACCTACAATGAGCAGTTCTTC.

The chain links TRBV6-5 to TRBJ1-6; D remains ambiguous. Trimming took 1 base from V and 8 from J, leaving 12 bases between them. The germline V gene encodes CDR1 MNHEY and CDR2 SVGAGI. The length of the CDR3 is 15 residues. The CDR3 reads CASSYWWQADSPLHF. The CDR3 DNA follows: TGTGCCAGCAGTTACTGGTGGCAGGCAGATTCACCCCTCCACTTT.

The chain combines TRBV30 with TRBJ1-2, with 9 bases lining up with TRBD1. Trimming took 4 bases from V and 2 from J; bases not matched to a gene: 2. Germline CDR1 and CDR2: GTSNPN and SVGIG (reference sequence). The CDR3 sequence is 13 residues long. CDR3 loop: CAWNGQGNYGYTF. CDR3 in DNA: TGTGCCTGGAACGGACAGGGGAACTATGGCTACACCTTC.

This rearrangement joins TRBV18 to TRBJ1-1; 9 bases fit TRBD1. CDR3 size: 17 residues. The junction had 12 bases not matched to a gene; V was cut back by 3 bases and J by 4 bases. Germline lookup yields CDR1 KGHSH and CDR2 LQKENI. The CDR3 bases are TGTGCCAGCTCACCGTCCGGGACAGGGAGTTTGGGCACTGAAGCTTTCTTT. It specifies CASSPSGTGSLGTEAFF.

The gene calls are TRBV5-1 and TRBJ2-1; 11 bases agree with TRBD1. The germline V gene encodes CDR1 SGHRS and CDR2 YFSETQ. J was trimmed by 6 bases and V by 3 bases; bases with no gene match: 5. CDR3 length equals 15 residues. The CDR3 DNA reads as TGCGCCAGCAGCTCCCGGGACAGGGGGGTCAATGAGCAGTTCTTC. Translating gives CASSSRDRGVNEQFF.

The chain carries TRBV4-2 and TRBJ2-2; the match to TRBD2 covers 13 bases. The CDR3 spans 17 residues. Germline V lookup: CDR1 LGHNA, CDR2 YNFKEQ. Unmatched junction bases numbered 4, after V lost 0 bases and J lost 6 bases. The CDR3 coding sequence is TGTGCCAGCAGCCAAGAGATAACTAGCGGGGGGGCCGGGGAGCTGTTTTTT. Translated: CASSQEITSGGAGELFF.

The CDR3 DNA follows: TGTGCCAGCAGTTACGCAGGACAGAAGGCCGGGGAGCTGTTTTTT. The encoded protein is CASSYAGQKAGELFF. The chain links TRBV6-5 to TRBJ2-2; TRBD1 might be the D (6 bases). The germline CDR1 and CDR2 sequences are MNHEY and SVGAGI. The CDR3 has 15 residues. Between the trimmed V and J ends, which lost 2 bases and 6 bases, there was a span of 13 bases.

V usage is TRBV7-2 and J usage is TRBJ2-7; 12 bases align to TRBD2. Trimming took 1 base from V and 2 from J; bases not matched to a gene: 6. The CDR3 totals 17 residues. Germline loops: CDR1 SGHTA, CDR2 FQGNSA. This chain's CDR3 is CASSLGRLAGVTYEQYF. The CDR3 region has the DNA TGTGCCAGCAGCTTAGGCCGACTAGCGGGAGTCACCTACGAGCAGTACTTC.